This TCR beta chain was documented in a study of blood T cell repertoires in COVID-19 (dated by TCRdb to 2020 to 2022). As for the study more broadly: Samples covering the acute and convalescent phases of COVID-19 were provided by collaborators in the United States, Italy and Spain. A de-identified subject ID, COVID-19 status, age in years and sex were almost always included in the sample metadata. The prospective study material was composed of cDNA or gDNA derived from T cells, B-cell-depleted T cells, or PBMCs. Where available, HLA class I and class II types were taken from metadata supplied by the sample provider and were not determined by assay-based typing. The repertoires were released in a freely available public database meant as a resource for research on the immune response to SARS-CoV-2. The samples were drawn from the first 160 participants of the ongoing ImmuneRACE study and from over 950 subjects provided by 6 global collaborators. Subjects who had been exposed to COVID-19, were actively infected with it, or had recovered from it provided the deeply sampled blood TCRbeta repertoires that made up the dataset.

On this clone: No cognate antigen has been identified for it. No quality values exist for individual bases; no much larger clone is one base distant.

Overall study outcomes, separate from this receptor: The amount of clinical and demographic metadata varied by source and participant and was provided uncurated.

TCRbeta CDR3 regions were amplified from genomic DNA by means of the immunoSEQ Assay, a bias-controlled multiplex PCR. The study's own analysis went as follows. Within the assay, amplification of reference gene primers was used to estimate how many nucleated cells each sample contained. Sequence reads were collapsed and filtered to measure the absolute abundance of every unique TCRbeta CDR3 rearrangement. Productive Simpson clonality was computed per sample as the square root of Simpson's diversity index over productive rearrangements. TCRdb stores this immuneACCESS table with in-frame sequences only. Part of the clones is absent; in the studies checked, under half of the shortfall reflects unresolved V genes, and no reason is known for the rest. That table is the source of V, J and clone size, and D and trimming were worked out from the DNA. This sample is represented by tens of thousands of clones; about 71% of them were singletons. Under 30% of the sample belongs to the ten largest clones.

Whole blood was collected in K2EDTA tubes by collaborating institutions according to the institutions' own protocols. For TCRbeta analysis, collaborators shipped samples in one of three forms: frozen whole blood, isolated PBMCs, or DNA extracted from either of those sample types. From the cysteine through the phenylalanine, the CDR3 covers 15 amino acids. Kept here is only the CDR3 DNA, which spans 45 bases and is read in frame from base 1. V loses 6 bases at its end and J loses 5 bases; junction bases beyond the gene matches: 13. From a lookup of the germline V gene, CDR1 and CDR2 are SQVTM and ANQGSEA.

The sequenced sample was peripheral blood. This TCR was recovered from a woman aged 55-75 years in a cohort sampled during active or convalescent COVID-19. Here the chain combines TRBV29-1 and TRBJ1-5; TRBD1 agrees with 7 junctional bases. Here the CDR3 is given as CSVATGQALDQPQHF. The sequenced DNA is TGCAGCGTGGCAACTGGACAGGCTTTAGATCAGCCCCAGCATTTT.